The rows below give T cell receptor beta chains drawn from one sample of a study of cytomegalovirus exposure and HLA in healthy donors. Sequencing used immunoSEQ multiplex PCR; TCRdb keeps in-frame clones, though not all of them. This sample has tens of thousands of clones, with approximately 70% found just once. Sequencing was performed on PBMCs. Receptor source: a woman aged 60-75 years in good health and CMV-seropositive. Each CDR3 is given with its conserved first and last residue. The D gene is left open where the match is weak. Only part of the rows carry a size: once, few, many, or a class if the clone is expanded.

D gene | clone size | J gene | V gene | CDR3 protein | CDR3 DNA
NA | few | TRBJ2-7 | TRBV27 | CSSSLSRVLLNEQYF | TGTTCCAGCAGTTTATCCAGGGTGCTTCTCAACGAGCAGTACTTC
NA | NA | TRBJ2-3 | TRBV7-2 | CASSRRGYTDTQYF | TGTGCCAGCAGCCGTCGGGGATACACAGATACGCAGTATTTT
TRBD1 | NA | TRBJ1-5 | TRBV7-8 | CASSQHRGRGNQPQHF | TGTGCCAGCAGCCAACACAGGGGCAGAGGCAATCAGCCCCAGCATTTT
TRBD2 | few | TRBJ2-6 | TRBV2 | CASSEGLANVLTF | TGTGCCAGCAGTGAGGGACTAGCCAACGTCCTGACTTTC
NA | medium-sized | TRBJ1-1 | TRBV7-9 | CASSPTSPGNTEAFF | TGTGCCAGCAGTCCAACCTCCCCCGGGAACACTGAAGCTTTCTTT
NA | few | TRBJ1-6 | TRBV5-1 | CASSLGGGGSPLHF | TGCGCCAGCAGCTTGGGAGGGGGGGGTTCACCCCTCCACTTT
NA | NA | TRBJ2-7 | TRBV7-2 | CASSFYRQDYEQYF | TGTGCCAGCAGCTTCTACAGACAGGACTACGAGCAGTACTTC
TRBD1 | once | TRBJ1-5 | TRBV19 | CASSNPRDRGNQPQHF | TGTGCCAGTAGTAACCCCCGGGACAGGGGAAATCAGCCCCAGCATTTT
TRBD1 | NA | TRBJ1-5 | TRBV2 | CATVLLQGSNQPQHF | TGTGCCACCGTCCTCTTACAGGGGTCCAATCAGCCCCAGCATTTT
NA | NA | TRBJ2-3 | TRBV6-4 | CASQLTTARTDTQYF | TGTGCCAGCCAACTGACTACGGCTCGCACAGATACGCAGTATTTT
TRBD2 | NA | TRBJ2-1 | TRBV2 | CASSEVAGDSYNEQFF | TGTGCCAGCAGTGAGGTAGCGGGGGACTCCTACAATGAGCAGTTCTTC
TRBD2 | NA | TRBJ2-7 | TRBV5-4 | CASSEDSGAAYEQYF | TGTGCCAGCAGCGAAGATAGCGGGGCCGCCTACGAGCAGTACTTC
NA | NA | TRBJ1-4 | TRBV7-7 | CASSLGTSGEKLFF | TGTGCTAGCAGCTTAGGGACCTCGGGAGAAAAACTGTTTTTT
NA | NA | TRBJ2-3 | TRBV5-4 | CASSLDLRGTDTQYF | TGTGCCAGCAGCTTGGATCTCCGGGGCACAGATACGCAGTATTTT
NA | NA | TRBJ1-2 | TRBV7-9 | CSSSLSTAYGYTF | TGTTCCAGCAGCTTAAGCACAGCCTATGGCTACACCTTC
TRBD1 | NA | TRBJ2-5 | TRBV5-6 | CASSPGTGGFGETQYF | TGTGCCAGCAGCCCAGGGACAGGGGGGTTTGGAGAGACCCAGTACTTC
NA | NA | TRBJ2-2 | TRBV10-3 | CASQARDTGELFF | TGTGCCAGTCAAGCCCGGGACACCGGGGAGCTGTTTTTT
TRBD1 | NA | TRBJ2-1 | TRBV7-9 | CASSRQGNWNNEQFF | TGTGCCAGCAGCCGACAGGGTAATTGGAACAATGAGCAGTTCTTC
TRBD1 | NA | TRBJ1-1 | TRBV6-5 | CASSFYRTGPTEAFF | TGTGCCAGCAGTTTCTACCGGACAGGGCCCACTGAAGCTTTCTTT
NA | few | TRBJ1-1 | TRBV9 | CASSVLGGDTEAFF | TGTGCCAGCAGCGTATTGGGGGGTGACACTGAAGCTTTCTTT
TRBD1 | few | TRBJ1-5 | TRBV12-5 | CASGPPAGGSQPQHF | TGTGCTAGTGGTCCCCCCGCAGGGGGCAGTCAGCCCCAGCATTTT